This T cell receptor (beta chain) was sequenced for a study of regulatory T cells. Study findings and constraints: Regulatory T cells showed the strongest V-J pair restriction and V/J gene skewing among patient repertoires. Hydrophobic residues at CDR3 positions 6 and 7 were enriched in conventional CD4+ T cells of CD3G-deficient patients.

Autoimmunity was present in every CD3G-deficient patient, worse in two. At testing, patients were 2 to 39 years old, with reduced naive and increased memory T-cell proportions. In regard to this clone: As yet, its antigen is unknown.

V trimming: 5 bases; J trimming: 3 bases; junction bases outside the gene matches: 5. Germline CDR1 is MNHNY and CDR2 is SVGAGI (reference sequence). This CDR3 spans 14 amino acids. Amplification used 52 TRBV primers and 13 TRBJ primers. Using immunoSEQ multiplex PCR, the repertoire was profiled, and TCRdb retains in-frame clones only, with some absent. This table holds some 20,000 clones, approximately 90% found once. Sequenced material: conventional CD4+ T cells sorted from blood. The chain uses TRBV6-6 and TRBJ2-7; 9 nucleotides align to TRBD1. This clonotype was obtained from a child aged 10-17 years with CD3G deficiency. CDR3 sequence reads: CASSPGQGVYEQYF. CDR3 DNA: TGTGCCAGCAGTCCGGGACAGGGAGTCTACGAGCAGTACTTC.